These 16 T cell receptor beta chains came from one sample sequenced in a study of T cell changes during pregnancy in multiple sclerosis. Only in-frame clones appear in the TCRdb table, and some are missing; sequencing was by immunoSEQ multiplex PCR. Of about 60,000 clones in the sample, about 92% are singletons; the top ten hold 0.2%. The input for sequencing was CD4+ T cells from peripheral blood mononuclear cells, taken in the second trimester of pregnancy. The receptors come from a female donor with multiple sclerosis, enrolled in a pregnancy study.

The V and J genes are TRBV30 and TRBJ2-1; maybe TRBD2 (6 bases). Germline CDR1 GTSNPN, CDR2 SVGIG (reference sequence). V dropped 2 bases and J dropped 9 bases, with 11 bases sitting between them. The CDR3 is made up of 12 amino acids. The CDR3, as DNA: TGTGCCTGGAGTTTACTAGCCATTGAGCAGTTCTTC. It translates to CAWSLLAIEQFF.

This clone was detected only once. The chain uses TRBV9 and TRBJ1-1; 12 bases map to TRBD1. The germline V gene encodes CDR1 SGDLS and CDR2 YYNGEE. The CDR3 is 13 residues long. The V gene end was trimmed by 5 bases and the J gene end by 9 bases; junction bases not matched to a gene: 5. The CDR3 here is CASSPGTGGKAFF. In DNA, the CDR3 is TGTGCCAGCAGTCCAGGGACAGGGGGCAAAGCTTTCTTT.

The CDR3 loop reads CASSSGGDTQYF. For the CDR3, the DNA is TGTGCCAGCAGCTCGGGCGGGGATACGCAGTATTTT. The chain carries TRBV11-2 and TRBJ2-3; perhaps TRBD2 as D (5 bases). V lost 4 bases and J lost 6, with 8 bases in between. The germline gives CDR1 SGHAT, CDR2 FQNNGV. This CDR3 contains 12 residues. Full variable domain (outside the CDR3, taken from reference TRBV11-2 and TRBJ2-3): EAGVAQSPRYKIIEKRQSVAFWCNPISGHATLYWYQQILGQGPKLLIQFQNNGVVDDSQLPKDRFSAERLKGVDSTLKIQPAKLEDSAVYLCASSSGGDTQYFGPGTRLTVL.

The V and J genes are TRBV5-5 and TRBJ1-6; possible D gene TRBD1, 6 bases. The CDR3 sequence is 15 residues long. Trimming shortened V by 6 bases and J by 8 bases, and 18 bases separated the two germline ends. Germline CDR1 reads SGHKS; CDR2 reads YYEKEE (reference sequence). The CDR3 sequence: CASKEIGGLDSPLHF. CDR3 DNA: TGTGCCAGCAAAGAGATCGGGGGGCTGGATTCACCCCTCCACTTT.

The CDR3 is CASSESGRAGQFF. The CDR3 DNA is TGTGCCAGCAGTGAATCCGGTAGGGCGGGACAGTTCTTC. The genes are TRBV6-1 and TRBJ2-1, with D perhaps TRBD2 (6 bases). From germline, CDR1 is MNHNS and CDR2 SASEGT. The CDR3 totals 13 residues. The V end lost 2 bases, the J end lost 13 bases, and 15 bases lay between the germline ends.

The rearrangement links TRBV5-6 to TRBJ2-2; D unresolved. This CDR3 has 12 residues. Between the trimmed V and J ends, which lost 3 bases and 9 bases, there was a span of 9 bases. Germline V gene sequence: CDR1 SGHDT, CDR2 YYEEEE. Here the CDR3 reads CASSSLARELFF. CDR3 bases: TGTGCCAGCAGCTCACTCGCCCGGGAGCTGTTTTTT. The full variable domain, in which reference TRBV5-6 and TRBJ2-2 provide the parts outside the CDR3, is DAGVTQSPTHLIKTRGQQVTLRCSPKSGHDTVSWYQQALGQGPQFIFQYYEEEERQRGNFPDRFSGHQFPNYSSELNVNALLLGDSALYLCASSSLARELFFGEGSRLTVL.

CDR3 in DNA: TGTGCCTGGAGTGCCAACCTCGTAGGGGACACCATATATTTT. The encoded protein is CAWSANLVGDTIYF. V gene TRBV30 combines with J gene TRBJ1-3, with a possible D match to TRBD1 (5 bases). CDR3 length: 14 amino acids. Trimming removed 1 base at V and 8 bases at J, with 15 bases between. Looked up from germline, CDR1 is GTSNPN and CDR2 is SVGIG (reference sequence).

The gene calls are TRBV14 and TRBJ2-1; TRBD1 matches 7 bases. V shed 4 bases and J 2 bases; nucleotides not matched to a gene: 5. CDR1 and CDR2 from the germline V gene are SGHDN and FVKESK. This CDR3 spans 15 amino acids. The CDR3 nucleotides are TGTGCCAGCAGCCGCGACAGGGTCACCTACAATGAGCAGTTCTTC. Its protein product is CASSRDRVTYNEQFF.

A word on this clone: The CDR3 does not close with the conserved phenylalanine or tryptophan, likely indicating a read error. The DNA is left out, because the CDR3 cannot be placed on it with certainty; the CDR3 is given as TCRdb lists it. The rearrangement joins TRBV7-9 to TRBJ1-4. CDR1 is SEHNR, CDR2 FQNEAQ, per germline (reference sequence). The CDR3 is 14 residues long, counting both termini. This CDR3 reads CASSGGSTNEKLLC.

The genes are TRBV7-9 and TRBJ2-1; 7 bases line up with TRBD2. Germline V gene data show CDR1 as SEHNR and CDR2 as FQNEAQ (reference sequence). The CDR3 spans 16 residues. Losses at the gene ends were 1 base for V and 4 bases for J; bases not matched to a gene: 7. In nucleotides, the CDR3 is TGTGCCAGCAGCTTAGGTGGGGGGGGGTTGTACAATGAGCAGTTCTTC. It specifies CASSLGGGGLYNEQFF.

The rearrangement uses TRBV6-6 and TRBJ1-4; D call uncertain. Germline CDR1 and CDR2: MNHNY and SVGAGI (reference sequence). V lost 2 bases and J 3 bases, leaving 7 bases between the germline ends. The length of the CDR3 is 14 residues. The CDR3, as DNA: TGTGCCAGCAGTTACATGGGCGCTAATGAAAAACTGTTTTTT. Its protein is CASSYMGANEKLFF.

The genes are TRBV28 and TRBJ2-7; a possible D gene is TRBD2 (5 bases). This CDR3 is 14 amino acids long. Between the trimmed V and J ends, which lost 4 bases and 0 bases, there was a span of 10 bases. CDR1 and CDR2 (germline): MDHEN, SYDVKM. The CDR3 DNA reads TGTGCCAGCAGTTGGGCGAGCGGCTCCTACGAGCAGTACTTC. Protein: CASSWASGSYEQYF.

The chain uses TRBV7-9 and TRBJ2-1; 11 bases agree with TRBD2. The CDR3 consists of 16 residues. The germline gives CDR1 SEHNR, CDR2 FQNEAQ (reference sequence). Trimming at V came to 2 bases and at J to 6 bases, leaving 6 bases not matched to a gene. CDR3 protein: CASSLSGLAVFNEQFF. CDR3 bases: TGTGCCAGCAGCTTATCGGGACTAGCGGTTTTCAATGAGCAGTTCTTC.

This sequence joins TRBV27 and TRBJ2-2, with 9 positions matching TRBD1. The junction had 4 bases not matched to a gene; V was cut back by 8 bases and J by 6 bases. The CDR3 extends over 13 amino acids. Germline V lookup: CDR1 MNHEY, CDR2 SMNVEV (reference sequence). In DNA, the CDR3 is TGTGCCAGCCAGGACAGGGGATCCGGGGAGCTGTTTTTT. Its translation is CASQDRGSGELFF.

V gene TRBV6-1 combines with J gene TRBJ1-5; 8 bases fit TRBD1. J gave up 1 base and V 9 bases, and 2 bases lay outside the gene matches. There are 13 residues in the CDR3. Germline values: CDR1 MNHNS, CDR2 SASEGT. Here the CDR3 DNA reads TGTGCCAGTGGACAGGGAAGCAATCAGCCCCAGCATTTT. It encodes CASGQGSNQPQHF.

V usage is TRBV7-9 and J usage is TRBJ2-7; the D is unclear. The length of the CDR3 is 12 residues. The germline CDR1 and CDR2 sequences are SEHNR and FQNEAQ (reference sequence). For the CDR3, the DNA is TGTGCTTCGGCTAGGTTCCCCTACGAGCAGTACTTC. Translation gives CASARFPYEQYF.